The T cell receptor beta chain described here comes from a study of cytomegalovirus exposure and HLA in healthy donors. The overall study: The approximately 130 validation repertoires and the 666 first-cohort repertoires shared a platform, a later analysis reported. Study-level results: Reports described diagnosis of cytomegalovirus status by the classifier as highly specific and sensitive.

As to this clone: Its antigen is still unknown.

Only in-frame clones appear in the TCRdb table, and some are missing; sequencing was by immunoSEQ multiplex PCR. The sample shows some 60,000 clones, roughly 96% of them seen only once. Sequencing was carried out using PBMCs. This sequence was found in a man younger than 35 in good health and CMV-seronegative.

The CDR3 DNA reads as TGTGCCAGCCGGGGGGACACTGAAGCTTTCTTT. As protein: CASRGDTEAFF. The chain joins TRBV6-5 to TRBJ1-1; D possibly corresponds to TRBD1 (5 bases). Germline CDR1 is MNHEY and CDR2 is SVGAGI. CDR3 length: 11 amino acids. V was pared by 8 bases and J by 3 bases, with 7 bases between.